These T cell receptor beta chains were read from a single sample in a study of OX40 agonist ivuxolimab in advanced cancers. The protocol was immunoSEQ multiplex PCR, while the TCRdb copy is restricted to in-frame clones and leaves out a portion. The sample yields some 70,000 clones, about 89% seen once. The specimen comprised CD4+ or CD8+ T cells sorted from blood, sampled in a trial of the OX40 agonist ivuxolimab. The receptor set was obtained from an adult with an advanced solid tumor such as melanoma, head and neck, liver or kidney cancer. Each CDR3 is given with its conserved first and last residue. Fields, in order: CDR3 DNA, CDR3 protein, clone size, V gene, J gene, D gene. A D gene is named only where the DNA matches it firmly. For some rows the clone size is stated as once, few or many, or as a class when expanded; others skip it.

TGCGCCAGCAGCTTAAGATTGGGACAGGGCGCCGGGGAGCTGTTTTTT	CASSLRLGQGAGELFF	NA	TRBV5-1	TRBJ2-2	TRBD1
TGTGCCACCAAGAGGGACGTTTACGAGCAGTACTTC	CATKRDVYEQYF	NA	TRBV6-1	TRBJ2-7	NA
TGTGCCAGCAGTCACCAGGGGAGTGGGCCCCAGCATTTT	CASSHQGSGPQHF	NA	TRBV27	TRBJ1-5	NA
TGTGCCAGCAGCCTCAGGACTAGCGGGGGCCTGGAGACCGGGGAGCTGTTTTTT	CASSLRTSGGLETGELFF	NA	TRBV7-8	TRBJ2-2	TRBD2
TGTGCCAGCAGCCCAGGGGGGTCCGAGCAGTACTTC	CASSPGGSEQYF	NA	TRBV4-2	TRBJ2-7	NA
TGTGCCAGCACTTTGGGGCTGGGAACCGGGGAGCTGTTTTTT	CASTLGLGTGELFF	NA	TRBV6-1	TRBJ2-2	NA
TGTGCCTGGAGATACTCCGGGACAGGGGTCTTCAGCTCCTATAATTCACCCCTCCACTTT	CAWRYSGTGVFSSYNSPLHF	NA	TRBV30	TRBJ1-6	TRBD1
TGCGCCAGCAGCTTGGAAAGTGCCTCCTACAATGAGCAGTTCTTC	CASSLESASYNEQFF	NA	TRBV5-1	TRBJ2-1	NA
TGTGCCAGCAGCGGATACTACCGACAGTTAGCCAAAAACATTCAGTACTTC	CASSGYYRQLAKNIQYF	NA	TRBV7-8	TRBJ2-4	NA
TGTGCCAGCAGTGCTACATCAGGGGGCCACGAGCAGTACTTC	CASSATSGGHEQYF	NA	TRBV6-5	TRBJ2-7	TRBD1
TGTGCCAGCAGCCCAGGGGCCTACAGCAGCGAAACAGATACGCAGTATTTT	CASSPGAYSSETDTQYF	NA	TRBV11-3	TRBJ2-3	NA
TGTGCCAGCAGCCGACAGGGGCTGGCTAATGAAAAACTGTTTTTT	CASSRQGLANEKLFF	NA	TRBV6-5	TRBJ1-4	TRBD1
TGTGCCAGCAGCGTATTTGGAGGGACGGCCTACAATGAGCAGTTCTTC	CASSVFGGTAYNEQFF	NA	TRBV9	TRBJ2-1	NA
TGTGCCAGCGGGAGGGGGCTTAGGGGTGAGCAGTTCTTC	CASGRGLRGEQFF	NA	TRBV14	TRBJ2-1	NA
TGTGCCAGCAGCGAGGATAGGCGGGGGAATCAGCCCCAGCATTTT	CASSEDRRGNQPQHF	NA	TRBV6-6	TRBJ1-5	NA
TGTGCCAGCAGCTCGACCGGGGAGCTGTTTTTT	CASSSTGELFF	NA	TRBV11-2	TRBJ2-2	NA
TGTGCCAGCAGCCCGGGTTCCAGGGGGGGGTTTTCCTACAATGAGCAGTTCTTC	CASSPGSRGGFSYNEQFF	NA	TRBV7-3	TRBJ2-1	NA
TGTGCCAGCTACAGCAGGGTCTCTTCACCCCTCCACTTT	CASYSRVSSPLHF	few	TRBV6-6	TRBJ1-6	NA
TGTGCCAGCAGCTTTGTCAGGGGGGACACTGAAGCTTTCTTT	CASSFVRGDTEAFF	NA	TRBV7-9	TRBJ1-1	TRBD1
TGTGCCAGCCGGCGGGGGGTATATAATTCACCCCTCCACTTT	CASRRGVYNSPLHF	NA	TRBV6-5	TRBJ1-6	NA
TGTGCCAGCAGGTCTTTAACCTACGAGCAGTACTTC	CASRSLTYEQYF	NA	TRBV6-5	TRBJ2-7	NA
TGTGCCAGTAGAAAGCGGGAGGGCCTTGTCGGGGAGCTGTTTTTT	CASRKREGLVGELFF	NA	TRBV19	TRBJ2-2	TRBD2
TGTGCCAGCAGTAGCGTGGGCTCCTTTTACAATGAGCAGTTCTTC	CASSSVGSFYNEQFF	NA	TRBV28	TRBJ2-1	NA
TGTGCCAGCAGTGGGCCACGGCCCCAGCATTTT	CASSGPRPQHF	NA	TRBV6-1	TRBJ1-5	NA
TGCGCCAGCGGACCTTCCGGGGATGAGCAGTTCTTC	CASGPSGDEQFF	NA	TRBV10-1	TRBJ2-1	NA
TGTGCCAGCAGCCAAGCGGGAGGGGGCTTCGGGGAGCTGTTTTTT	CASSQAGGGFGELFF	NA	TRBV5-6	TRBJ2-2	TRBD2
TGTGCCAGCAGCGCAAGAACAGTAGGTGAGCAGTACTTC	CASSARTVGEQYF	NA	TRBV9	TRBJ2-7	NA
TGTGCCAGCAGCAAAGGGACAGCTTCCCGAGCTAACTATGGCTACACCTTC	CASSKGTASRANYGYTF	once	TRBV27	TRBJ1-2	TRBD1
TGTGCTAGCAGCTCAGGGGATGAGCAGTTCTTC	CASSSGDEQFF	few	TRBV7-7	TRBJ2-1	NA
TGCGCCAGCAACCCAGGGACAGTCGTGAACACTGAAGCTTTCTTT	CASNPGTVVNTEAFF	NA	TRBV5-1	TRBJ1-1	TRBD1
TGTGCCAGCAGCGCCCAAGCTAACTATGGCTACACCTTC	CASSAQANYGYTF	NA	TRBV7-8	TRBJ1-2	NA
TGTGCCAGCAGCTTGCGGGACAGGACGAACACTGAAGCTTTCTTT	CASSLRDRTNTEAFF	NA	TRBV5-4	TRBJ1-1	TRBD1
TGTGCCAGCACCTTGTACAATGAGCAGTTCTTC	CASTLYNEQFF	NA	TRBV5-4	TRBJ2-1	NA
TGTGCCACTGGGACTAGCGGACTGGTGGATGAGCAGTTCTTC	CATGTSGLVDEQFF	NA	TRBV7-6	TRBJ2-1	TRBD2
TGTGCCAGCTCACCACCGGTGACCCGGGAGACCCAGTACTTC	CASSPPVTRETQYF	NA	TRBV18	TRBJ2-5	NA
TGTGCCAGCAGCTTCGGTCCGCTCTCTGGGGCCAACGTCCTGACTTTC	CASSFGPLSGANVLTF	NA	TRBV5-6	TRBJ2-6	NA
TGTGCCAGCAGCTCCTTCCTCAATCAGCCCCAGCATTTT	CASSSFLNQPQHF	many	TRBV7-8	TRBJ1-5	NA
TGTGCCAGCAGTGAATATACGCTTAAGACCCAGTACTTC	CASSEYTLKTQYF	NA	TRBV25-1	TRBJ2-5	NA
TGTGCCAGCAGCCCGCTGGGGGGCGAGACCCAGTACTTC	CASSPLGGETQYF	NA	TRBV7-3	TRBJ2-5	NA
TGTGCCAGCAGCCAAGTAGCGGGAGACTACGAGCAGTACTTC	CASSQVAGDYEQYF	NA	TRBV4-2	TRBJ2-7	TRBD2
TGTGCCAGCAGCAAGGACAGGGGCGGCTCCTACGAGCAGTACTTC	CASSKDRGGSYEQYF	NA	TRBV7-8	TRBJ2-7	TRBD1
TGCAGCGCTGGAAGCGGGACAGGGTATGGCTACACCTTC	CSAGSGTGYGYTF	NA	TRBV29-1	TRBJ1-2	TRBD1
TGCGCCAGCAGCCGTAGCCCTGTGGCTTCCTACGAGCAGTACTTC	CASSRSPVASYEQYF	NA	TRBV5-1	TRBJ2-7	NA
TGTGCCAGCTCACTCAGACGTTCACGCCAGGACGAGCAGTACTTC	CASSLRRSRQDEQYF	NA	TRBV18	TRBJ2-7	NA
TGTGCCAGCAGTTACCAGGGGGCGGAGAACATTCAGTACTTC	CASSYQGAENIQYF	few	TRBV6-6	TRBJ2-4	TRBD1
TGCAGCGTTGTAGTAGGGGGCGGAAACACCATATATTTT	CSVVVGGGNTIYF	NA	TRBV29-1	TRBJ1-3	TRBD1
TGTGCCAGCAGTGAATACAGCTCTAGCACAGATACGCAGTATTTT	CASSEYSSSTDTQYF	NA	TRBV6-1	TRBJ2-3	NA
TGTGCCAGCAGTGCGGGACTAGCCTACGAGCAGTACTTC	CASSAGLAYEQYF	NA	TRBV6-1	TRBJ2-7	TRBD2
TGTGCCAGCAGCTCCCTTCGGGACTACGAGCAGTACTTC	CASSSLRDYEQYF	NA	TRBV7-9	TRBJ2-7	NA
TGTGCCAGCAGCAACCGGGACAGGGGAGTCACTGAAGCTTTCTTT	CASSNRDRGVTEAFF	NA	TRBV7-8	TRBJ1-1	TRBD1
TGTGCCAGCAGCTTGGGATCTGTAAAGGGGACGGCTCGCCGAAACACCATATATTTT	CASSLGSVKGTARRNTIYF	few	TRBV5-8	TRBJ1-3	NA
TGTGCCAGCAGCTTGCGACTAGCGGGGCTCACAGATACGCAGTATTTT	CASSLRLAGLTDTQYF	NA	TRBV7-6	TRBJ2-3	TRBD2
TGTGCCAGTAGTATATTGGGGGGACAGGGGAGGAATGAGCAGTTCTTC	CASSILGGQGRNEQFF	NA	TRBV19	TRBJ2-1	TRBD1
TGCGCCAGCAGCAAAGGACTAGCGGGAGGGTTCGATACGCAGTATTTT	CASSKGLAGGFDTQYF	NA	TRBV5-1	TRBJ2-3	TRBD2
TGTGCCAGCAGCCTTAAAACCCCGACCCCGGGACAGGGGTATGGCTACACCTTC	CASSLKTPTPGQGYGYTF	NA	TRBV27	TRBJ1-2	TRBD1